Below, 16 T cell receptor beta chains from the same sample are listed, as sequenced in a study of Graves' ophthalmopathy and Graves' hyperthyroidism (dated by TCRdb to 2016 to 2019). Sequencing took place on an Illumina HiSeq 2000. For repertoire sequencing, TCR beta CDR3 regions were amplified from RNA transcripts. The first round of RT-PCR was done with HTBI primers and the Qiagen OneStep RT-PCR kit, and was followed by a second round of multiplex PCR, then size selection and purification. TCRdb itself trimmed the public reads at Q25 with fastp, ran MiXCR and retained productive beta chains. When rows share a CDR3 protein, they turn into one entry using the most common DNA and genes. Here the sample has hundreds of thousands of distinct CDR3 sequences; 20% to 25% occur a single time. The ten largest clones represent approximately 6.9% of the sample. Sequenced material: peripheral blood. The receptors were gathered from a woman aged 18-35 years with stable Graves' hyperthyroidism. Some clones in this sample may be carry-over from other donors' samples. Donor details come from another sample of the same person, matched by shared clones.

The chain has TRBV10-3 and TRBJ2-5; TRBD1 agrees at 7 bases. The germline V gene has CDR1 ENHRY and CDR2 SYGVKD. V was pared by 4 bases and J by 3 bases, with 2 bases of the junction left unmatched. The CDR3 extends over 13 amino acids. The CDR3 loop reads CAISVTGKETQYF. CDR3 nucleotides: TGTGCCATCAGTGTGACAGGGAAAGAGACCCAGTACTTC.

The genes are TRBV7-8 and TRBJ2-5; possible D gene TRBD1, 6 bases. V was clipped by 6 bases and J by 4 bases, with 24 bases between them. Germline CDR1 is SGHVS and CDR2 is FQNEAQ. There are 17 residues in the CDR3. CDR3 in DNA: TGTGCCAGCAGTCTAATGATGTTCGGGAAAGGGGGAGAGACCCAGTACTTC. This gives the protein CASSLMMFGKGGETQYF.

The chain uses TRBV11-2 and TRBJ2-1; 11 bases map to TRBD2. The J segment lost 0 bases and the V segment lost 1 base, leaving 5 bases of the junction unmatched. The CDR3 consists of 18 residues. Germline V gives CDR1 SGHAT, CDR2 FQNNGV. The CDR3, as DNA: TGTGCCAGCAGCTTAGTTTCTAGCGGGAGGTTCTCCTACAATGAGCAGTTCTTC. Amino acid sequence: CASSLVSSGRFSYNEQFF.

Ten or more counts support this clonotype. The chain uses TRBV15 and TRBJ1-6; a possible D gene is TRBD1 (5 bases). Germline V CDR1 and CDR2: LNHNV, YYDKDF (reference sequence). This CDR3 is 15 amino acids long. Trimming stripped 1 base from V and 9 bases from J, with 13 bases between. The DNA of the CDR3 is TGTGCCACCAGCAGAGTAGGGACGGGGATTTCACCCCTCCACTTT. Its protein product is CATSRVGTGISPLHF.

The chain links TRBV19 to TRBJ1-6, with TRBD1 matching 9 bases. Trimming at V came to 6 bases and at J to 0 bases, leaving 0 bases not matched to a gene. The CDR3 consists of 15 residues. Germline CDR1 is LNHDA and CDR2 is SQIVND (reference sequence). The CDR3: CASRDRGSYNSPLHF. CDR3 nucleotides: TGTGCCAGTAGGGACAGGGGCTCCTATAATTCACCCCTCCACTTT. Full variable domain (rest looked up from reference TRBV19 and TRBJ1-6): DGGITQSPKYLFRKEGQNVTLSCEQNLNHDAMYWYRQDPGQGLRLIYYSQIVNDFQKGDIAEGYSVSREKKESFPLTVTSAQKNPTAFYLCASRDRGSYNSPLHFGNGTRLTVT.

This clonotype was seen at least ten times. The chain couples TRBV6-5 to TRBJ1-2; 10 bases match TRBD1. The CDR3 loop spans 14 amino acids. V lost 0 bases, J lost 7 bases, and 2 bases stayed unmatched. Germline V gene sequence: CDR1 MNHEY, CDR2 SVGAGI. The DNA of the CDR3 is TGTGCCAGCAGTTACTCCCGGGACAGGGGTGGCTACACCTTC. Translated: CASSYSRDRGGYTF.

This clonotype was picked up a small number of times. The V and J genes are TRBV10-1 and TRBJ2-2; TRBD2 agrees at 7 bases. The germline gives CDR1 WNHNN, CDR2 SYGVQD (reference sequence). This CDR3 has 18 amino acids. Unmatched junction bases numbered 15, after V lost 7 bases and J lost 1 base. The CDR3 protein is CASKEPTSPLVNTGELFF. The CDR3 DNA reads as TGCGCCAGCAAGGAGCCGACTAGCCCCCTTGTGAACACCGGGGAGCTGTTTTTT.

This clonotype occurred many times. The chain links TRBV27 to TRBJ1-1, with D perhaps TRBD1 (5 bases). CDR1 MNHEY and CDR2 SMNVEV come from the germline V gene (reference sequence). The CDR3 consists of 15 residues. V was pared by 5 bases and J by 11 bases, with 24 bases between. This CDR3 is CASSLQTGTRIVAFF. In nucleotides, the CDR3 is TGTGCCAGCAGTCTGCAAACCGGGACCCGAATCGTTGCTTTCTTT.

The table lists this clonotype with a few counts. The chain employs TRBV6-5 and TRBJ2-5; 10 bases are shared with TRBD2. The junction had 11 bases not matched to a gene; V was cut back by 2 bases and J by 5 bases. The germline gives CDR1 MNHEY, CDR2 SVGAGI. The CDR3 contains 17 residues. Written as DNA, the CDR3 is TGTGCCAGCAGTTACCCCCCAGCGGGAGGGCCGGAGGAGACCCAGTACTTC. Translation: CASSYPPAGGPEETQYF.

In this sample, this clonotype turned up many times. V and J are TRBV2 and TRBJ2-2; TRBD2 matches at 9 bases. The CDR3 has 14 residues. From germline, CDR1 is SNHLY and CDR2 FYNNEI. The J segment lost 0 bases and the V segment lost 8 bases, leaving 1 base of the junction unmatched. The CDR3 loop reads CASQRGANTGELFF. The DNA for the CDR3 is TGTGCCAGCCAGCGGGGGGCGAACACCGGGGAGCTGTTTTTT.

The rearrangement joins TRBV10-2 to TRBJ1-2; D remains ambiguous. CDR3 length: 16 amino acids. Germline lookup yields CDR1 WSHSY and CDR2 SAAADI. Trimming took 6 bases from V and 2 from J, leaving 19 bases between them. The CDR3 is CASSAGFSALNYGYTF. Here the CDR3 DNA reads TGCGCCAGCAGCGCAGGATTCTCGGCCCTAAACTATGGCTACACCTTC.

In this sample, this clonotype turned up many times. This chain uses TRBV7-3 with TRBJ1-2; D perhaps matches TRBD1 (5 bases). V lost 3 bases and J 8 bases, leaving 13 bases between the germline ends. This CDR3 contains 13 residues. CDR1 and CDR2 (germline): SGHTA, FQGTGA. The CDR3 sequence is CASSLGVSGGYTF. The CDR3 DNA follows: TGTGCCAGCAGCTTGGGGGTTTCGGGCGGCTACACCTTC.

This clonotype was counted ten times or more. The chain uses TRBV6-4 and TRBJ1-5; D not certain. Looked up from germline, CDR1 is MRHNA and CDR2 is SNTAGT. With 5 bases removed from V and 3 bases from J, the gap between germline ends came to 14 bases. This CDR3 comprises 15 residues. The CDR3 protein is CASSYAATANQPQHF. The CDR3 bases are TGTGCCAGCAGTTACGCCGCGACGGCCAATCAGCCCCAGCATTTT.

This clonotype has a count of ten or more. The chain joins TRBV7-9 to TRBJ1-1; no clear D. The germline V gene encodes CDR1 SEHNR and CDR2 FQNEAQ (reference sequence). Trimming removed 1 base at V and 6 bases at J, with 9 bases between. CDR3 length equals 13 residues. The CDR3 nucleotides are TGTGCCAGCAGCTTAGTAGACCGGGCTGAAGCTTTCTTT. Protein: CASSLVDRAEAFF.

This clonotype was counted ten times or more. The rearrangement joins TRBV20-1 to TRBJ2-5; no firm D call. V lost 3 bases and J lost 1, with 9 bases in between. There are 13 residues in the CDR3. CDR1 and CDR2 from the germline V gene are DFQATT and SNEGSKA (reference sequence). The CDR3 here is CSASLSFQETQYF. CDR3 DNA: TGCAGTGCTAGCCTGTCCTTCCAAGAGACCCAGTACTTC.

This clonotype has a count of ten or more. The chain combines TRBV20-1 with TRBJ1-1; D might be TRBD1 (6 bases). The germline CDR1 and CDR2 sequences are DFQATT and SNEGSKA (reference sequence). V lost 3 bases and J lost 5, with 16 bases in between. The CDR3 is made up of 14 amino acids. For the CDR3, the DNA is TGCAGTGCTAGGGCAGGGGTTGGGAGAACTGAAGCTTTCTTT. Translated, it gives CSARAGVGRTEAFF.